The clone carrying this TCR beta chain has a handful of counts. The CDR3 sequence is 15 residues long. With V trimmed by 3 bases and J by 5 bases, 4 bases remained unmatched. In germline, CDR1 is SGHRS, CDR2 YFSETQ. The data were obtained in a study of blood T cell repertoires in COVID-19. For the study at large: Some COVID-19 samples were acute and others convalescent; all came from the United States, Italy and Spain. Nucleic acid was either cDNA or gDNA, and it came from T cells, B-cell-depleted T cells, or PBMCs.

Cohorts were based on clinical histories the participants reported. Sequencing used immunoSEQ multiplex PCR; TCRdb keeps in-frame clones, though not all of them. The sample shows some 200,000 clones, 70% to 85% of them seen only once. This chain joins TRBV5-1 and TRBJ2-1; 11 bases map to TRBD1. Material for sequencing was PBMCs or T cells enriched from blood (not recorded which). This sequence originates from a woman aged 55-70 years with acute COVID-19. CDR3 DNA sequence: TGCGCCAGCAGCTCCGGGACAGGGGGGAACAATGAGCAGTTCTTC. This codes for CASSSGTGGNNEQFF. Complete variable domain (other parts from reference TRBV5-1 and TRBJ2-1): KAGVTQTPRYLIKTRGQQVTLSCSPISGHRSVSWYQQTPGQGLQFLFEYFSETQRNKGNFPGRFSGRQFSNSRSEMNVSTLELGDSALYLCASSSGTGGNNEQFFGPGTRLTVL.